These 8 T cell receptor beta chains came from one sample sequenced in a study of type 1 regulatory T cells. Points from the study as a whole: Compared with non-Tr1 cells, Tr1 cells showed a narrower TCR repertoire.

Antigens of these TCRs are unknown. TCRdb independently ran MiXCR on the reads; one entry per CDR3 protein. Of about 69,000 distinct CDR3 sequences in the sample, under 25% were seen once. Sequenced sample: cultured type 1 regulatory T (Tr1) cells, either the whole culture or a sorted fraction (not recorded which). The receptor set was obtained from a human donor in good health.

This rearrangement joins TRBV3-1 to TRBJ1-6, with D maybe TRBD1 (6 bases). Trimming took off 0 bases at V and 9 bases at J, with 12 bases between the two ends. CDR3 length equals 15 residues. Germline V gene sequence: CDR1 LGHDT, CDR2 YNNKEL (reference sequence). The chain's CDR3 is CASSQEWGGRSPLHF. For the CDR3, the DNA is TGTGCCAGCAGCCAAGAGTGGGGGGGGCGTTCACCCCTCCACTTT. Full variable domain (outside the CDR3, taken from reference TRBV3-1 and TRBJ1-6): DTAVSQTPKYLVTQMGNDKSIKCEQNLGHDTMYWYKQDSKKFLKIMFSYNNKELIINETVPNRFSPKSPDKAHLNLHINSLELGDSAVYFCASSQEWGGRSPLHFGNGTRLTVT.

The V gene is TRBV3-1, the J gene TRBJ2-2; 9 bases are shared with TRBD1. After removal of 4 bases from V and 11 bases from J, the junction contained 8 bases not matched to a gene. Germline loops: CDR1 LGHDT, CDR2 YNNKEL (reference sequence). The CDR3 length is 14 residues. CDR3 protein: CASSRPGTGNELFF. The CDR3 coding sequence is TGTGCCAGCAGCCGTCCCGGGACAGGGAACGAGCTGTTTTTT.

CDR3 sequence reads: CASSLRVGGNEQFF. The CDR3, as DNA: TGTGCCAGCAGCCTCAGGGTGGGAGGAAATGAGCAGTTCTTC. J is TRBJ2-1 and V is TRBV6-5; perhaps TRBD2 as D (6 bases). The ends were cut back, 6 bases at V and 7 bases at J, with 16 bases in the middle. The CDR3 is 14 residues long. The germline gives CDR1 MNHEY, CDR2 SVGAGI.

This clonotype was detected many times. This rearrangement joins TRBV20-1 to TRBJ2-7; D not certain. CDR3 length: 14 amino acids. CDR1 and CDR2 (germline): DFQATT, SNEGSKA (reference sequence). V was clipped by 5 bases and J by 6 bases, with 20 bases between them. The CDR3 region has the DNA TGCAGTGCTCAACAACCGGGTCCCCCCGGCGAGCAGTACTTC. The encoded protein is CSAQQPGPPGEQYF.

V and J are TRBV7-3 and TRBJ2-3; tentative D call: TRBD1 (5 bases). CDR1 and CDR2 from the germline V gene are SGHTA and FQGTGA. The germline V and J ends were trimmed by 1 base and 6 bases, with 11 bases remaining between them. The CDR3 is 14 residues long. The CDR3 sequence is CASSLNRNVDTQYF. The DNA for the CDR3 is TGTGCCAGCAGCTTAAACAGGAACGTTGATACGCAGTATTTT.

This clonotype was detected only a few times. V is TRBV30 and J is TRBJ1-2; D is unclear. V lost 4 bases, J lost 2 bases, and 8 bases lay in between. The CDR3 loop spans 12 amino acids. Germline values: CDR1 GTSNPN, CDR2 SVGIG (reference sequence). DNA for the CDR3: TGTGCCTGGAAAGGAGCAAACTATGGCTACACCTTC. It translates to CAWKGANYGYTF.

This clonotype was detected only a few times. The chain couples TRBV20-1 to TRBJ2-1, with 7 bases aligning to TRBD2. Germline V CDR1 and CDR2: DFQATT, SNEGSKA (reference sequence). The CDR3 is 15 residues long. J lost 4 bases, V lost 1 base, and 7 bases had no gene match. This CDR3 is CSARVRLADYNEQFF. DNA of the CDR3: TGCAGTGCTAGAGTCCGGCTAGCGGATTACAATGAGCAGTTCTTC.

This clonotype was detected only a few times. The CDR3, as DNA: TGCGCCAGCAGCTGGACTAGCGGGAGTTTCTATCCGCAGTATTTT. Translated, it gives CASSWTSGSFYPQYF. The genes are TRBV5-1 and TRBJ2-3, with 13 nucleotides matching TRBD2. The germline V gene encodes CDR1 SGHRS and CDR2 YFSETQ. After removal of 3 bases from V and 10 bases from J, the junction contained 8 bases not matched to a gene. This CDR3 spans 15 amino acids.